Sequencing of this T cell receptor beta chain was carried out in a study of cytomegalovirus exposure and HLA in healthy donors. This CDR3 contains 15 residues. The V gene end was trimmed by 4 bases and the J gene end by 6 bases; junction bases not matched to a gene: 5. Germline V gene data show CDR1 as SNHLY and CDR2 as FYNNEI. The PCR employed 60 Vbeta primers together with 13 Jbeta primers. Here immunoSEQ multiplex PCR was the method, and the copy in TCRdb shows in-frame clones only, minus some. The sample records around 190,000 clones, less than 85% being singletons. Turning to this clone: Antigen: not known.

Whole-study results and caveats: TCR beta chain V- and J-gene trimming was linked, in a later analysis, to a missense variant in DCLRE1C.

The sample taken for sequencing was PBMCs. The source of this sequence is a man under 40 in good health and CMV-seropositive. V and J are TRBV2 and TRBJ2-3; TRBD1 matches 12 bases. The CDR3 here is CASSVTGTGGDTQYF. The CDR3, as DNA: TGTGCCAGCAGTGTTACCGGGACAGGGGGCGATACGCAGTATTTT.